This T cell receptor (beta chain) was retrieved from a study of cytotoxic CD8 clonotypes in ibrutinib-treated CLL. Study overall: Researchers reported about 10 relapsed/refractory and roughly 15 treatment-naive patients, roughly 18 of them IGHV unmutated. Responses: roughly 25 partial, 2 complete; after median approximately 70 months, approximately 15 stayed remitted, roughly 12 progressed. Study conclusions and caveats: Shared public clonotypes were rare, and on treatment they either got smaller or stayed the same. Having risen at ibrutinib response, clonality had fallen back toward baseline by progression.

CDR3 length: 15 amino acids. Trimming at V came to 4 bases and at J to 3 bases, leaving 4 bases not matched to a gene. Per germline, CDR1 MNHNS and CDR2 SASEGT. Notes on this clone: Its matching antigen is unknown.

Only in-frame clones appear in the TCRdb table, and some are missing; sequencing was by immunoSEQ multiplex PCR. Altogether roughly 50,000 clones are present, around three fifths being singletons, with the ten largest covering about 29%. Sequencing used PBMCs, obtained after 24 months of ibrutinib treatment. The clonotype was recovered from a human donor with chronic lymphocytic leukemia. The chain couples TRBV6-1 to TRBJ1-5; TRBD1 aligns across 9 bases. The CDR3 sequence is CASSGTGGFNQPQHF. CDR3 nucleotide sequence: TGTGCCAGCAGTGGAACAGGGGGCTTCAATCAGCCCCAGCATTTT.